This record concerns one TCR beta chain sequence. Its matching antigen is unknown. This entry is derived from a study of cytomegalovirus exposure and HLA in healthy donors. V was shortened by 5 bases and J by 4 bases, with 23 bases between the two germline ends. Germline V gene data show CDR1 as PRHDT and CDR2 as FYEKMQ (reference sequence). CDR3 length: 17 amino acids. Overall study results and limits: The authors listed 150 to 200 TCR beta chains as cytomegalovirus-associated. A few chains tied to CMV proved CMV antigen-specific in vitro.

TCRdb keeps only in-frame clones here, not all; method: immunoSEQ multiplex PCR. The table shows some 56,000 clones, with more than 90% occurring only once. The genes are TRBV13 and TRBJ2-5, with D hard to call. Sequencing was carried out using PBMCs. The origin of this receptor is a man between 18 and 35 years old in good health and CMV-seronegative. The CDR3 DNA sequence: TGTGCCAGCAGCCCCACTACCGGTGGCCGGAATACAGAGACCCAGTACTTC. It translates to CASSPTTGGRNTETQYF.